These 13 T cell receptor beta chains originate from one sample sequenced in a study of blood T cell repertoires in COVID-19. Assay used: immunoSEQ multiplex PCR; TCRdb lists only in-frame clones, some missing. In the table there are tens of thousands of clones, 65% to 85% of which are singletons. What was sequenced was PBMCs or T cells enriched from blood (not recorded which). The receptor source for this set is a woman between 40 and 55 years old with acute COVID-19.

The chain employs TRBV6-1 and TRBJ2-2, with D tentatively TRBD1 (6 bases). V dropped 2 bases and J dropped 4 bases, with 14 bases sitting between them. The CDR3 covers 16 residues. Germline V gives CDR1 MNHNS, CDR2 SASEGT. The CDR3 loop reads CASSESGDMTTGELFF. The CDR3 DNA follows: TGTGCCAGCAGTGAATCTGGGGACATGACCACCGGGGAGCTGTTTTTT.

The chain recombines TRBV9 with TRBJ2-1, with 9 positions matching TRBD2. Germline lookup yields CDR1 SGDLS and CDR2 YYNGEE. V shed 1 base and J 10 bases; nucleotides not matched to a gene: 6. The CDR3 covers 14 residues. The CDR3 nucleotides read TGTGCCAGCAGCGTAATGGGACTAGCTGACGAGCAGTTCTTC. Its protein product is CASSVMGLADEQFF.

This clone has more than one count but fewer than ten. The CDR3 is CASSLIGGATEAFF. The DNA for the CDR3 is TGTGCCAGCAGTTTAATAGGGGGGGCCACTGAAGCTTTCTTT. This chain links TRBV27 with TRBJ1-1, with D perhaps TRBD1 (6 bases). The V end was cut by 2 bases, the J end by 4 bases, with 11 bases between. Germline V gene lookup returns CDR1 MNHEY and CDR2 SMNVEV (reference sequence). The CDR3 totals 14 residues.

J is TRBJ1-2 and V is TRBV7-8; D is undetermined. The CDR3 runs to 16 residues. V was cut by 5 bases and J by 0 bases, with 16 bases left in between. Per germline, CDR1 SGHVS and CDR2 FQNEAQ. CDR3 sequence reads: CASSPSGAVANYGYTF. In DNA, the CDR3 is TGTGCCAGCAGCCCTAGTGGTGCGGTGGCTAACTATGGCTACACCTTC.

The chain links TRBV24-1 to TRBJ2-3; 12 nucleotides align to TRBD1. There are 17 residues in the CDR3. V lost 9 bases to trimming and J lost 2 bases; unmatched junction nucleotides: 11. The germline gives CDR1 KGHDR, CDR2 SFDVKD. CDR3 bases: TGTGCCACCGGTACTTCCCGGGACAGGGGGCCCACAGATACGCAGTATTTT. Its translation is CATGTSRDRGPTDTQYF.

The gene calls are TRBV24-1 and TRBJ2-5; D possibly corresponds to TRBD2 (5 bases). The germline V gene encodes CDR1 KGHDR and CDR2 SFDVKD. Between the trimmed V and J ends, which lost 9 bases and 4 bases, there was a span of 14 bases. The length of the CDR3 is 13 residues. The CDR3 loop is CATRGSGSETQYF. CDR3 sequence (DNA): TGTGCCACCCGAGGGTCGGGGTCAGAGACCCAGTACTTC.

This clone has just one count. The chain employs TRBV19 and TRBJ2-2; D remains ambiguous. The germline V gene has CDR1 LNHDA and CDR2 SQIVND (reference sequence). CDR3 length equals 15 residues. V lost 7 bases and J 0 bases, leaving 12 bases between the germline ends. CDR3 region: CASIFTAANTGELFF. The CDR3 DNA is TGTGCCAGTATCTTCACTGCCGCGAACACCGGGGAGCTGTTTTTT.

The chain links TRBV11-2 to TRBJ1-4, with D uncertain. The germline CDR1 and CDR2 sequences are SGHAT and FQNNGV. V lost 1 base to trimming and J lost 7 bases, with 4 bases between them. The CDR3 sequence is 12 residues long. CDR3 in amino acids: CASSLVSEKLFF. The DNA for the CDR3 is TGTGCCAGCAGCTTAGTCAGTGAAAAACTGTTTTTT.

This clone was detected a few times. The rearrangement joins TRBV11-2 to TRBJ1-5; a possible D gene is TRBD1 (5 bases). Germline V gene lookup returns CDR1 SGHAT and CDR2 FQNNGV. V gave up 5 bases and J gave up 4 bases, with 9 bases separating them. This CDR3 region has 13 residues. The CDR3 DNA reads TGTGCCAGCAGCCCTTGGACAAATCAGCCCCAGCATTTT. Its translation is CASSPWTNQPQHF.

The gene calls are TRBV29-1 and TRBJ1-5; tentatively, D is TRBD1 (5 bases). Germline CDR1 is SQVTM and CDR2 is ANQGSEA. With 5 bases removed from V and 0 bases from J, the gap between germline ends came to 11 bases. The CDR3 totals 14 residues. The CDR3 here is CSVLDRNSNQPQHF. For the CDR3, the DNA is TGCAGCGTTCTAGACAGAAATAGCAATCAGCCCCAGCATTTT.

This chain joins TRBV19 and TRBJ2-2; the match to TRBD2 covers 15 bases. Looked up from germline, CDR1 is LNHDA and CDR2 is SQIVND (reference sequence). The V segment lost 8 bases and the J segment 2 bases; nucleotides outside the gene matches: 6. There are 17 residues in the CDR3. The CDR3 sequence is CASSGLAGGPNTGELFF. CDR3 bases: TGTGCCAGTTCGGGACTAGCGGGGGGTCCAAACACCGGGGAGCTGTTTTTT.

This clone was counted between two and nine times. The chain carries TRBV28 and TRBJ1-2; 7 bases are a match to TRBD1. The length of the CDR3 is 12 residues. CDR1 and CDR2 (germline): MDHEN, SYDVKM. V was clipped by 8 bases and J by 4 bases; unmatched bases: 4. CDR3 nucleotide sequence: TGTGCCAGCCTGAGGGACAGCTATGGCTACACCTTC. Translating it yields CASLRDSYGYTF.

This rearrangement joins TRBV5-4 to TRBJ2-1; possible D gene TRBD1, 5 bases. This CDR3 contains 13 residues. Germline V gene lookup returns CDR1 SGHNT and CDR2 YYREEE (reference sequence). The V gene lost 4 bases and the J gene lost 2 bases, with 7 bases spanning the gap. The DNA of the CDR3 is TGTGCCAGCAGCACCAGGGCCTACAATGAGCAGTTCTTC. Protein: CASSTRAYNEQFF.